The 17 T cell receptor beta chains below were found in one sample sequenced in a study of blood T cell repertoires in COVID-19 (dated by TCRdb to about 2020). Library preparation was by the immunoSEQ multiplex PCR assay. This is the immuneACCESS table as TCRdb keeps it, with only in-frame sequences that have V and J called. A part of the clones is gone; compared with another copy, unresolved V genes explain less than half, and the rest is unexplained. The sample table holds around 160,000 clones, of which approximately 80% were seen once. The ten largest clones represent roughly 2.9% of the sample. Sequencing was carried out using peripheral blood. Every receptor here comes from a woman aged 40 to 55 with active or convalescent COVID-19.

The DNA of the CDR3 is TGTGCCAGCACCCACCGCCCAGACAGGGACGAGCAGTACTTC. This translates into CASTHRPDRDEQYF. V usage is TRBV6-5 and J usage is TRBJ2-7, with 7 bases matching TRBD1. This CDR3 comprises 14 residues. V was clipped by 7 bases and J by 5 bases; unmatched bases: 11. Germline V lookup: CDR1 MNHEY, CDR2 SVGAGI.

This CDR3 is CASSLWVGQETQYF. The CDR3, as DNA: TGCGCCAGCAGCTTGTGGGTCGGGCAAGAGACCCAGTACTTC. This chain uses TRBV5-1 with TRBJ2-5; D call uncertain. The CDR3 sequence is 14 residues long. Germline V gene sequence: CDR1 SGHRS, CDR2 YFSETQ. V lost 1 base and J lost 2, with 9 bases in between. The variable domain in full, with the rest retrieved from reference TRBV5-1 and TRBJ2-5, is KAGVTQTPRYLIKTRGQQVTLSCSPISGHRSVSWYQQTPGQGLQFLFEYFSETQRNKGNFPGRFSGRQFSNSRSEMNVSTLELGDSALYLCASSLWVGQETQYFGPGTRLLVL.

The chain joins TRBV5-8 to TRBJ1-5; D is uncertain. The CDR3 totals 15 residues. V was cut by 3 bases and J by 4 bases, with 14 bases left in between. The germline gives CDR1 SGHTS, CDR2 YDEGEE. CDR3 sequence (DNA): TGTGCCAGCAGCTACGAGACTGCGGGTAATCAGCCCCAGCATTTT. It yields the protein CASSYETAGNQPQHF.

The J gene is TRBJ1-5, the V gene TRBV28; D ambiguous. This CDR3 has 12 residues. Germline V gene sequence: CDR1 MDHEN, CDR2 SYDVKM. With 2 bases removed from V and 9 bases from J, the gap between germline ends came to 8 bases. CDR3 nucleotides: TGTGCCAGCAGTTTAGGGAGGGCGCCCCAGCATTTT. Protein sequence: CASSLGRAPQHF. Using reference TRBV28 and TRBJ1-5 for the parts outside the CDR3, the full variable domain is DVKVTQSSRYLVKRTGEKVFLECVQDMDHENMFWYRQDPGLGLRLIYFSYDVKMKEKGDIPEGYSVSREKKERFSLILESASTNQTSMYLCASSLGRAPQHFGDGTRLSIL.

The DNA for the CDR3 is TGTGCCAGCAGCTTATTATCTGAGACCCAGTACTTC. Translating it yields CASSLLSETQYF. This rearrangement joins TRBV7-2 to TRBJ2-5; no reliable D call. This CDR3 is 12 amino acids long. Germline values: CDR1 SGHTA, CDR2 FQGNSA. The V and J ends lost 2 bases and 5 bases respectively, with 6 bases between them.

CDR3: CASSADIPMNTEAFF. The CDR3 nucleotides read TGTGCCAGTAGTGCGGACATCCCCATGAACACTGAAGCTTTCTTT. V is TRBV19 and J is TRBJ1-1; possibly TRBD1 for D (5 bases). The CDR3 consists of 15 residues. V was pared by 5 bases and J by 0 bases, with 13 bases between. CDR1 LNHDA and CDR2 SQIVND come from the germline V gene (reference sequence).

This clone has a count of ten or more. V gene TRBV6-2 or TRBV6-3 combines with J gene TRBJ1-2; perhaps TRBD1 as D (5 bases). Trimming shortened V by 5 bases and J by 4 bases, and 8 bases separated the two germline ends. This CDR3 is 12 amino acids long. The germline V gene has CDR1 MNHEY and CDR2 SVGEGT. The CDR3 loop reads CASSQGTYGYTF. DNA of the CDR3: TGTGCCAGCAGTCAGGGAACCTATGGCTACACCTTC.

The chain uses TRBV3-1 (or the pseudogene TRBV3-2) and TRBJ2-2, with 9 bases aligning to TRBD2. The CDR3 has 17 residues. Germline CDR1 is LGHDT and CDR2 is YNNKEL (reference sequence). V dropped 5 bases and J dropped 7; count of bases not matched to a gene: 14. The CDR3 nucleotides are TGTGCCAGCAGCACCCGCCGAGCTAGCGGGGTAGACGGGGAGCTGTTTTTT. Translated: CASSTRRASGVDGELFF.

The chain links TRBV24-1 to TRBJ1-1; TRBD1 aligns across 9 bases. Losses at the gene ends were 4 bases for V and 6 bases for J; bases not matched to a gene: 2. The CDR3 spans 13 residues. Germline-derived CDR1 and CDR2 are KGHDR and SFDVKD. The CDR3 DNA follows: TGTGCCACCAGTGAACGGGACAGGGCTGAAGCTTTCTTT. This encodes CATSERDRAEAFF.

V is TRBV19 and J is TRBJ2-1; 8 nucleotides agree with TRBD2. Germline V gives CDR1 LNHDA, CDR2 SQIVND (reference sequence). CDR3 length: 13 amino acids. The ends lost 6 bases at V and 8 bases at J; junction bases unmatched: 6. The CDR3 loop is CASRDSGRYEQFF. The CDR3 DNA sequence: TGTGCCAGTAGGGACAGCGGGAGATATGAGCAGTTCTTC.

This sequence joins TRBV18 and TRBJ1-6; D is ambiguous. The V end was cut by 3 bases, the J end by 4 bases, with 13 bases between. CDR1 KGHSH and CDR2 LQKENI come from the germline V gene. The CDR3 extends over 16 amino acids. The CDR3 sequence: CASSPRTPGYNSPLHF. CDR3 coding DNA: TGTGCCAGCTCACCGCGAACCCCAGGTTATAATTCACCCCTCCACTTT.

The chain employs TRBV9 and TRBJ1-5; 7 nucleotides line up with TRBD1. The CDR3 spans 15 residues. Germline CDR1 and CDR2: SGDLS and YYNGEE. V trimming: 0 bases; J trimming: 5 bases; junction bases outside the gene matches: 5. CDR3 DNA: TGTGCCAGCAGCGTAGGGGGACAGCGATATCAGCCCCAGCATTTT. This gives the protein CASSVGGQRYQPQHF.

This clone has only one observation. The J gene is TRBJ2-7, the V gene TRBV21-1; the listed D gene, TRBD1, was not tested against the DNA. TRBV21-1 is a recognized pseudogene. This CDR3 region has 16 residues. The CDR3 DNA reads TGTGCCAGCAGCAAATCGGACAGGGGGGGCTCCTACGAGCAGTACTTC. Residues: CASSKSDRGGSYEQYF.

The chain joins TRBV10-1 to TRBJ2-7, with D maybe TRBD1 (5 bases). This CDR3 contains 13 residues. In germline, CDR1 is WNHNN, CDR2 SYGVQD (reference sequence). Between the trimmed V and J ends, which lost 2 bases and 5 bases, there was a span of 10 bases. CDR3 nucleotide sequence: TGCGCCAGCAGTGAGGGGGCAGGCAACGAGCAGTACTTC. It specifies CASSEGAGNEQYF.

The genes are TRBV14 and TRBJ1-1; TRBD1 agrees at 7 bases. The CDR3 is 14 amino acids. Trimming cost V 4 bases and J 5 bases; bases outside gene matches: 7. CDR1 and CDR2 from the germline V gene are SGHDN and FVKESK. The CDR3 DNA reads TGTGCCAGCAGCCGAGACAGGGTAGGAACTGAAGCTTTCTTT. Translating gives CASSRDRVGTEAFF.

This sequence joins TRBV10-2 and TRBJ2-1; 8 bases are a match to TRBD2. V shed 3 bases and J 4 bases; nucleotides not matched to a gene: 8. The CDR3 loop spans 16 amino acids. Germline lookup yields CDR1 WSHSY and CDR2 SAAADI. In DNA, the CDR3 is TGCGCCAGCAGTGACCCGTGGCGGGGGGCGTACAATGAGCAGTTCTTC. This encodes CASSDPWRGAYNEQFF.

The chain couples TRBV9 to TRBJ1-1; no definite D call. The CDR3 is made up of 15 amino acids. Germline V gene data show CDR1 as SGDLS and CDR2 as YYNGEE. With 0 bases removed from V and 0 bases from J, the gap between germline ends came to 9 bases. CDR3 sequence (DNA): TGTGCCAGCAGCGTAGACGGACTCATGAACACTGAAGCTTTCTTT. It is translated as CASSVDGLMNTEAFF.